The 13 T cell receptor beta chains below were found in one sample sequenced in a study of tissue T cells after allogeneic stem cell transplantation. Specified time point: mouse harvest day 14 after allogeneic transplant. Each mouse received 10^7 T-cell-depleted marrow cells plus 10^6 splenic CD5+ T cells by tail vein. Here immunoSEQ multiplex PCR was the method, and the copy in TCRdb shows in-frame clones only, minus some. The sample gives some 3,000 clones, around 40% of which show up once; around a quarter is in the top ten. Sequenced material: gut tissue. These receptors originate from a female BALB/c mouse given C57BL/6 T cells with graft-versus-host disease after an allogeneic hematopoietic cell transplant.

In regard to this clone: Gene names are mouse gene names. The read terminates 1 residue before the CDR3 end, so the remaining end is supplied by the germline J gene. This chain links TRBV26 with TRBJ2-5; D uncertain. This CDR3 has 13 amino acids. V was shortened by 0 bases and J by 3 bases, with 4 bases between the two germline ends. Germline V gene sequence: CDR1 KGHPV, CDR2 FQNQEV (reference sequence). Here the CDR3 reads CASSLSWQDTQYF. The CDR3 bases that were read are TGTGCCAGCAGTCTGTCCTGGCAAGACACCCAGTAC.

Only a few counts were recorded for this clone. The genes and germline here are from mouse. The CDR3 is CASSLGGRGDTQYF. CDR3 DNA, as far as it was read: TGTGCCAGCAGTCTGGGGGGGCGCGGAGACACCCAGTAC. The chain joins TRBV26 to TRBJ2-5; D possibly corresponds to TRBD2 (7 bases). The read falls 1 residue short of the CDR3 end, and the missing part is taken from the germline J gene. Per the germline V gene, CDR1 is KGHPV and CDR2 is FQNQEV (reference sequence). The CDR3 is made up of 14 amino acids. Trimming took 2 bases from V and 5 from J, leaving 11 bases between them.

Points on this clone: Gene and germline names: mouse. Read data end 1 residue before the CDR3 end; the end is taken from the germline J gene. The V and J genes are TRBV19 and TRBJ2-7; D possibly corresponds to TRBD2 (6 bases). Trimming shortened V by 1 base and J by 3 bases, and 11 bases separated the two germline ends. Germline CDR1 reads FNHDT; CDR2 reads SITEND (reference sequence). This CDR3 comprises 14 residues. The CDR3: CASSIPPGGYEQYF. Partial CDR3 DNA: TGTGCCAGCAGTATACCCCCGGGGGGCTATGAACAGTAC.

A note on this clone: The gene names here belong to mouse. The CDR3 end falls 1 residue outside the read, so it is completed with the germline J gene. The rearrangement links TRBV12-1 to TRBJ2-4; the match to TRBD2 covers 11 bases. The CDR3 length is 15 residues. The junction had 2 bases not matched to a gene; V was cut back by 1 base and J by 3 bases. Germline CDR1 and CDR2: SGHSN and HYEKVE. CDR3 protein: CASSLDWGEQNTLYF. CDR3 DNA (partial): TGTGCCAGCTCTCTGGACTGGGGGGAGCAAAACACCTTGTAC.

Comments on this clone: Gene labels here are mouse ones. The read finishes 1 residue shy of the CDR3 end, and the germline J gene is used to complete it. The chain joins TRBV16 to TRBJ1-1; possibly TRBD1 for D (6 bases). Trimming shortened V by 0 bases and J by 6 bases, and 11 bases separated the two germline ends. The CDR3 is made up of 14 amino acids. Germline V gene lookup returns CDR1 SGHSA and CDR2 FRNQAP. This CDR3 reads CASSLDQGGAEVFF. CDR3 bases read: TGTGCAAGCAGCTTAGATCAAGGGGGGGCAGAAGTCTTC.

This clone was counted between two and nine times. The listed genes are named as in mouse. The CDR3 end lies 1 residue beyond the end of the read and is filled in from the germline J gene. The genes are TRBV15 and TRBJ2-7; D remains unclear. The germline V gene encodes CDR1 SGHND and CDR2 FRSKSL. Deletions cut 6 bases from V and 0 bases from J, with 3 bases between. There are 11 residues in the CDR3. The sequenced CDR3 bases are TGTGCCAGCAGGAGCTCCTATGAACAGTAC. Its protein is CASRSSYEQY. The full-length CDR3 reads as CASRSSYEQYF.

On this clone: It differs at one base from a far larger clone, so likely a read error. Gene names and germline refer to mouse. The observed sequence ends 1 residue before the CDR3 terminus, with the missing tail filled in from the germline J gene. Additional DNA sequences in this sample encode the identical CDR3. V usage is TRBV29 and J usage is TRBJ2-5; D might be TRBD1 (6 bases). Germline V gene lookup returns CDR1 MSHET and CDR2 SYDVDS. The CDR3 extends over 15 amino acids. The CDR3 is CASSPTGFNQDTQYF. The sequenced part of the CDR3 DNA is TGTGCCAGCAGTCCCACAGGGTTTAACCAAGACACCCAGTAC.

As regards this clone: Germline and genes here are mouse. CDR3 DNA, as far as it was read: TGTGCCAGCAGTCGGAACACCTTGTAC. Protein product: CASSRNTLY. The entire CDR3 reads CASSRNTLYF. The V gene is TRBV26, the J gene TRBJ2-4; D is ambiguous. The CDR3 end lies 1 residue beyond the end of the read and is filled in from the germline J gene. Per the germline V gene, CDR1 is KGHPV and CDR2 is FQNQEV (reference sequence). The CDR3 covers 10 residues. V was shortened by 4 bases and J by 6 bases, with 2 bases between the two germline ends.

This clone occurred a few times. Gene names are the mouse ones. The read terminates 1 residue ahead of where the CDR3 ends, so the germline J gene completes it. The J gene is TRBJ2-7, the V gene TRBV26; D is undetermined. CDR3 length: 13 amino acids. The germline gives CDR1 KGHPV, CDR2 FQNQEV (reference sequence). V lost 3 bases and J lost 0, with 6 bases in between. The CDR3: CASSLWSSYEQYF. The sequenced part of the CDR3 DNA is TGTGCCAGCAGTCTATGGAGCTCCTATGAACAGTAC.

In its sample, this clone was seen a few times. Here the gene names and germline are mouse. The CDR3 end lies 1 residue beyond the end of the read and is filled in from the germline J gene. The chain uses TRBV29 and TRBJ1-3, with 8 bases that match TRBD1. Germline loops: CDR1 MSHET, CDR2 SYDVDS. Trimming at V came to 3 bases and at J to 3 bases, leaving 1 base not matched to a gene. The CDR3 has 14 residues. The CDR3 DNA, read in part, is TGTGCTAGCAGTTTCAGGGGGCATGGAAATACGCTCTAT. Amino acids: CASSFRGHGNTLY. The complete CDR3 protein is CASSFRGHGNTLYF.

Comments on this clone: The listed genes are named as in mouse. Here the CDR3 reads CASSLDWGQDTQYF. The sequenced CDR3 bases are TGTGCCAGCAGCTTGGACTGGGGGCAAGACACCCAGTAC. The rearrangement links TRBV4 to TRBJ2-5; 10 bases are a match to TRBD2. The sequence runs out 1 residue before the end of the CDR3; the remainder is reconstructed from the germline J gene. With 4 bases clipped from V and 3 bases from J, the junction kept 1 base outside the gene matches. CDR1 is LGHDT, CDR2 YNNKQL, per germline (reference sequence). The CDR3 length is 14 residues.

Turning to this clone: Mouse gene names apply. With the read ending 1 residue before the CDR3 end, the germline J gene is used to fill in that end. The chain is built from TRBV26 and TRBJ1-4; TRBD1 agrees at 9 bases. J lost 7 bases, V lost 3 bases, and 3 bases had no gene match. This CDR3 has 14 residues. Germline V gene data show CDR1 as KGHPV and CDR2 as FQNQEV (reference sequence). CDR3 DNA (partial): TGTGCCAGCAGTCTTGGGACAGGGAGCGAAAGATTATTT. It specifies CASSLGTGSERLF. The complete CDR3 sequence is CASSLGTGSERLFF.

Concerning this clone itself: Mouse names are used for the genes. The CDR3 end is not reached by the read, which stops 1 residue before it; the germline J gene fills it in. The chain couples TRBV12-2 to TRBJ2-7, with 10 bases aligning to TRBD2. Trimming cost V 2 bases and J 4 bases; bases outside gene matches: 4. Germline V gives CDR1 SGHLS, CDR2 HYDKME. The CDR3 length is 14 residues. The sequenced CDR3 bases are TGTGCCAGCTCTCCGACTGGGGGGATTTATGAACAGTAC. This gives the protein CASSPTGGIYEQY. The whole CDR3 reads CASSPTGGIYEQYF.